One sample yielded the 20 T cell receptor beta chains listed below, sequenced in a study of cytomegalovirus exposure and HLA in healthy donors (dated by TCRdb to about 2017). The library was generated by the immunoSEQ multiplex PCR assay. The multiplex PCR relied on a mix of 60 forward primers for TCR Vbeta segments and 13 reverse primers for TCR Jbeta segments. Entries here come from immuneACCESS through TCRdb and include only in-frame sequences with V and J called. Some clones fail to appear in such tables; in the studies checked, an unresolved V gene covers under half of the shortfall, and the cause of the remainder is unknown. The sample profile shows about 98,000 clones; more than 60% of them were found once. Jointly, the top ten make up 7% to 10% of the sample. The specimen sequenced was PBMCs. These TCRs come from a human donor in good health.

This rearrangement joins TRBV19 to TRBJ1-2, with 9 positions matching TRBD1. J was trimmed by 4 bases and V by 6 bases; bases with no gene match: 3. The germline gives CDR1 LNHDA, CDR2 SQIVND (reference sequence). The CDR3 has 13 residues. Here the CDR3 reads CASSDRGFYGYTF. In nucleotides, the CDR3 is TGTGCCAGTAGCGACAGGGGGTTCTATGGCTACACCTTC.

About this clone: One end of the junction does not line up with germline, which may come from a read error. The V call is TRBV5-1, the J call TRBJ2-7, with D tentatively TRBD1 (5 bases). This CDR3 spans 8 amino acids. Germline loops: CDR1 SGHRS, CDR2 YFSETQ. CDR3 in DNA: TGCGCCAATGACAGAGGAAACTTC. Its translation is CANDRGNF.

The chain has TRBV4-2 and TRBJ2-3; 8 bases are a match to TRBD2. Germline V gene sequence: CDR1 LGHNA, CDR2 YNFKEQ. Unmatched junction bases numbered 7, after V lost 0 bases and J lost 8 bases. The CDR3 has 15 amino acids. The CDR3 protein is CASSQDQRGSPTQYF. CDR3 DNA sequence: TGTGCCAGCAGCCAAGATCAGCGGGGGTCCCCTACGCAGTATTTT.

This sequence joins TRBV18 and TRBJ1-1, with 10 bases lining up with TRBD1. This CDR3 region has 15 residues. Trimming cost V 4 bases and J 1 base; bases outside gene matches: 3. Germline CDR1 KGHSH, CDR2 LQKENI. As DNA, the CDR3 is TGTGCCAGCTCACAGAGACAGGGGGCGAACACTGAAGCTTTCTTT. Its protein is CASSQRQGANTEAFF. Combining the CDR3 with reference TRBV18 and TRBJ1-1 gives the whole variable domain NAGVMQNPRHLVRRRGQEARLRCSPMKGHSHVYWYRQLPEEGLKFMVYLQKENIIDESGMPKERFSAEFPKEGPSILRIQQVVRGDSAAYFCASSQRQGANTEAFFGQGTRLTVV.

This chain uses TRBV15 with TRBJ2-7; tentatively, D is TRBD2 (6 bases). This CDR3 region has 13 residues. V was clipped by 4 bases and J by 5 bases, with 12 bases between them. The germline CDR1 and CDR2 sequences are LNHNV and YYDKDF (reference sequence). The CDR3 nucleotides are TGTGCCACCAGCAAGGGCGGGAAGGACGAGCAGTACTTC. Its translation is CATSKGGKDEQYF.

The chain links TRBV27 to TRBJ1-1; D call uncertain. V was cut by 9 bases and J by 1 base, with 18 bases left in between. CDR3 length equals 15 residues. Germline V gives CDR1 MNHEY, CDR2 SMNVEV (reference sequence). The CDR3 is CASWEVQVPNTEAFF. The CDR3 coding sequence is TGTGCCAGTTGGGAGGTTCAGGTACCGAACACTGAAGCTTTCTTT.

The V and J genes are TRBV6-6 and TRBJ2-5; no definite D call. The J call may be faulty, since TRBJ2-7 better matches the DNA end. This CDR3 contains 13 residues. CDR1 and CDR2 (germline): MNHNY, SVGAGI (reference sequence). The CDR3 is CASSVYIAYEQYF. CDR3 nucleotide sequence: TGTGCCAGCAGTGTATATATCGCCTACGAGCAGTACTTC.

The chain carries TRBV27 and TRBJ2-3; D is ambiguous. V shed 0 bases and J shed 4 bases, with 8 bases lying between them. Germline CDR1 reads MNHEY; CDR2 reads SMNVEV (reference sequence). CDR3 length: 14 residues. CDR3 nucleotides: TGTGCCAGCAGTTTATCGGCCGGGTCAGATACGCAGTATTTT. Its protein is CASSLSAGSDTQYF.

This CDR3 reads CASSPRQTVLWYTF. The DNA of the CDR3 is TGTGCCAGCAGCCCCAGGCAGACAGTCCTGTGGTACACCTTC. The chain employs TRBV5-8 and TRBJ1-2; maybe TRBD1 (5 bases). From germline, CDR1 is SGHTS and CDR2 YDEGEE. Trimming left V 4 bases short and J 11 bases short, with 21 bases between. This CDR3 is built from 14 residues.

The chain recombines TRBV2 with TRBJ2-7, with 10 bases that match TRBD1. Germline V gene sequence: CDR1 SNHLY, CDR2 FYNNEI. V was clipped by 8 bases and J by 4 bases; unmatched bases: 8. The CDR3 sequence is 14 residues long. The CDR3 protein is CASGKDRGRYEQYF. The CDR3 bases are TGTGCCAGCGGAAAGGACAGGGGGAGGTACGAGCAGTACTTC.

The rearrangement joins TRBV9 to TRBJ2-1, with 15 bases that match TRBD2. J lost 0 bases, V lost 3 bases, and 4 bases had no gene match. The CDR3 loop spans 18 amino acids. Per the germline V gene, CDR1 is SGDLS and CDR2 is YYNGEE. The DNA for the CDR3 is TGTGCCAGCAGCGCAGGACTAGCGGGAGGGTCCTCCTACAATGAGCAGTTCTTC. It yields the protein CASSAGLAGGSSYNEQFF.

The gene calls are TRBV6-5 and TRBJ2-1; 9 positions match TRBD2. V trimming: 2 bases; J trimming: 7 bases; junction bases outside the gene matches: 9. The germline CDR1 and CDR2 sequences are MNHEY and SVGAGI. CDR3 length equals 16 residues. CDR3 sequence reads: CASSYISGRIENEQFF. CDR3 sequence (DNA): TGTGCCAGCAGTTACATTAGCGGGAGAATTGAGAATGAGCAGTTCTTC.

The chain has TRBV11-2 and TRBJ1-1; no definite D call. Trimming cost V 1 base and J 9 bases, with 12 bases left between them. CDR3 size: 13 residues. CDR1 and CDR2 (germline): SGHAT, FQNNGV. CDR3 residues: CASSLVIPGKAFF. The CDR3 DNA reads TGTGCCAGCAGCTTAGTAATTCCAGGTAAAGCTTTCTTT.

V and J are TRBV18 and TRBJ2-1; 14 bases map to TRBD2. The CDR3 runs 16 residues. The V and J ends lost 3 bases and 8 bases, in that order; junction bases with no gene match: 6. CDR1 and CDR2 from the germline V gene are KGHSH and LQKENI. In nucleotides, the CDR3 is TGTGCCAGCTCACCGACTCCGGGACTAGCGGGAGATGAGCAGTTCTTC. Translation gives CASSPTPGLAGDEQFF.

This chain joins TRBV27 and TRBJ1-5; a weak D match, TRBD1 (6 bases). Per germline, CDR1 MNHEY and CDR2 SMNVEV (reference sequence). CDR3 length equals 14 residues. Trimming took 4 bases from V and 3 from J, leaving 10 bases between them. The CDR3 region has the DNA TGTGCCAGCAGTTCCCAGGGGCTCAATCAGCCCCAGCATTTT. This encodes CASSSQGLNQPQHF.

The rearrangement links TRBV6-5 to TRBJ2-1; TRBD2 matches 7 bases. The trim removed 0 bases at V and 8 bases at J, leaving 10 bases unmatched. Germline lookup yields CDR1 MNHEY and CDR2 SVGAGI. There are 16 residues in the CDR3. As DNA, the CDR3 is TGTGCCAGCAGTTACTCGACAGCGGGAACACCCCATGAGCAGTTCTTC. Protein sequence: CASSYSTAGTPHEQFF.

This clone appeared a few times. The chain links TRBV7-6 to TRBJ2-2; D remains unclear. V lost 0 bases and J lost 6, with 11 bases in between. CDR3 length: 15 amino acids. From germline, CDR1 is SGHVS and CDR2 FNYEAQ. CDR3: CASSLAGHGPGELFF. The CDR3 nucleotides read TGTGCCAGCAGCTTAGCGGGCCACGGCCCCGGGGAGCTGTTTTTT. Full variable domain (missing parts from reference TRBV7-6 and TRBJ2-2): GAGVSQSPRYKVTKRGQDVALRCDPISGHVSLYWYRQALGQGPEFLTYFNYEAQQDKSGLPNDRFSAERPEGSISTLTIQRTEQRDSAMYRCASSLAGHGPGELFFGEGSRLTVL.

This sequence joins TRBV2 and TRBJ1-1; 7 positions match TRBD1. The V and J ends lost 7 bases and 11 bases, in that order; junction bases with no gene match: 7. The length of the CDR3 is 11 residues. Germline CDR1 reads SNHLY; CDR2 reads FYNNEI. The CDR3 DNA is TGTGCCAGCAACCCAGGACAGGCGGCTTTCTTT. Translated, it gives CASNPGQAAFF.

The gene calls are TRBV18 and TRBJ2-5; a possible D gene is TRBD2 (5 bases). Deletions cut 2 bases from V and 2 bases from J, with 6 bases between. CDR3 length: 13 residues. Germline lookup yields CDR1 KGHSH and CDR2 LQKENI. For the CDR3, the DNA is TGTGCCAGCTCACCAGGGAGTCAAGAGACCCAGTACTTC. This sequence encodes CASSPGSQETQYF.

The rearrangement joins TRBV7-9 to TRBJ2-7; 7 bases are shared with TRBD1. CDR1 SEHNR and CDR2 FQNEAQ come from the germline V gene (reference sequence). Trimming at V came to 1 base and at J to 2 bases, leaving 11 bases not matched to a gene. The CDR3 loop spans 17 amino acids. CDR3 coding DNA: TGTGCCAGCAGCTTAGACCAGGGACAGACCCACCCCTACGAGCAGTACTTC. Protein sequence: CASSLDQGQTHPYEQYF.